These T cell receptor beta chains were read from a single sample in a study of post-analysis software for immune sequencing data. MiXCR was run by TCRdb on the PCR reads, yielding one entry per CDR3 protein. The table has about 820,000 distinct CDR3 sequences, roughly 50% seen once. Material for sequencing was blood. The receptors were gathered from a girl between 5 and 17 years old with multiple sclerosis. CDR3s include the opening cysteine and the closing phenylalanine or tryptophan. Fields, in order: clone size, D gene, V gene, J gene, CDR3 protein, CDR3 DNA. The D gene is left open where the match is weak. Part of the rows lack a size; the others show once, few, many or a class for expanded clones.

clone size: few
D gene: TRBD2
V gene: TRBV20-1
J gene: TRBJ2-7
CDR3 protein: CSARDRLAASYEQYF
CDR3 DNA: TGCAGTGCTAGAGATCGGCTAGCGGCTTCCTACGAGCAGTACTTC

clone size: NA
D gene: TRBD1
V gene: TRBV6-1
J gene: TRBJ1-5
CDR3 protein: CASIQRQGGGNQPQHF
CDR3 DNA: TGTGCCAGCATCCAGAGACAGGGAGGTGGCAATCAGCCCCAGCATTTT

clone size: few
D gene: NA
V gene: TRBV10-3
J gene: TRBJ2-5
CDR3 protein: CAISQQETQYF
CDR3 DNA: TGTGCCATCAGTCAACAAGAGACCCAGTACTTC

clone size: NA
D gene: TRBD2
V gene: TRBV5-1
J gene: TRBJ2-5
CDR3 protein: CASSLETSGSGETQYF
CDR3 DNA: TGCGCCAGCAGCTTGGAGACTAGCGGGAGCGGTGAGACCCAGTACTTC

clone size: NA
D gene: NA
V gene: TRBV12-3/TRBV12-4
J gene: TRBJ2-5
CDR3 protein: CASTIGGGRETQYF
CDR3 DNA: TGTGCCAGCACTATTGGGGGGGGGCGAGAGACCCAGTACTTC

clone size: NA
D gene: NA
V gene: TRBV20-1
J gene: TRBJ2-1
CDR3 protein: CSARDRRLSYNEQFF
CDR3 DNA: TGCAGTGCTAGAGATAGGCGGTTATCCTACAATGAGCAGTTCTTC

clone size: NA
D gene: NA
V gene: TRBV5-5
J gene: TRBJ2-7
CDR3 protein: CASRHPNYEQYF
CDR3 DNA: TGTGCCAGCAGGCATCCCAACTACGAGCAGTACTTC

clone size: NA
D gene: TRBD1
V gene: TRBV29-1
J gene: TRBJ2-1
CDR3 protein: CSVRQGPSYNEQFF
CDR3 DNA: TGCAGCGTGAGACAGGGGCCGTCCTACAATGAGCAGTTCTTC

clone size: NA
D gene: NA
V gene: TRBV10-3
J gene: TRBJ2-7
CDR3 protein: CAISGGQFYEQYF
CDR3 DNA: TGTGCCATCAGTGGGGGACAATTCTACGAGCAGTACTTC

clone size: NA
D gene: NA
V gene: TRBV6-2/TRBV6-3
J gene: TRBJ2-1
CDR3 protein: CASSYPGLRGSEQFF
CDR3 DNA: TGTGCCAGCAGTTACCCGGGATTGAGGGGAAGTGAGCAGTTCTTC

clone size: NA
D gene: NA
V gene: TRBV9
J gene: TRBJ1-2
CDR3 protein: CASSVAGSPNYGYTF
CDR3 DNA: TGTGCCAGCAGCGTAGCAGGATCCCCTAACTATGGCTACACCTTC

clone size: NA
D gene: NA
V gene: TRBV5-1
J gene: TRBJ1-1
CDR3 protein: CASSLELINTEAFF
CDR3 DNA: TGCGCCAGCAGCTTGGAGCTAATTAACACTGAAGCTTTCTTT

clone size: NA
D gene: NA
V gene: TRBV15
J gene: TRBJ2-1
CDR3 protein: CATSRGIPGWNEQFF
CDR3 DNA: TGTGCCACCAGCAGAGGTATCCCGGGGTGGAATGAGCAGTTCTTC

clone size: NA
D gene: NA
V gene: TRBV20-1
J gene: TRBJ1-2
CDR3 protein: CSASPGGRLGYTF
CDR3 DNA: TGCAGTGCTTCCCCCGGGGGGCGCCTGGGCTACACCTTC

clone size: few
D gene: TRBD1
V gene: TRBV5-1
J gene: TRBJ1-2
CDR3 protein: CASSLPSTGGDGYTF
CDR3 DNA: TGCGCCAGCAGCTTGCCTTCTACAGGGGGCGATGGCTACACCTTC

clone size: NA
D gene: NA
V gene: TRBV15
J gene: TRBJ1-5
CDR3 protein: CATSRDPQVSTQPQHF
CDR3 DNA: TGTGCCACCAGCAGAGATCCCCAGGTATCCACTCAGCCCCAGCATTTT

clone size: once
D gene: NA
V gene: TRBV6-5
J gene: TRBJ2-3
CDR3 protein: CASRRGSPTSTDTQYF
CDR3 DNA: TGTGCCAGCCGCCGGGGATCCCCAACTAGCACAGATACGCAGTATTTT

clone size: NA
D gene: TRBD1
V gene: TRBV19
J gene: TRBJ2-7
CDR3 protein: CASRRDRAQYF
CDR3 DNA: TGTGCCAGTAGACGAGACAGGGCCCAGTACTTC

clone size: NA
D gene: NA
V gene: TRBV20-1
J gene: TRBJ2-7
CDR3 protein: CSASRDSGSYEQYF
CDR3 DNA: TGCAGTGCCAGCCGGGACTCGGGCTCCTACGAGCAGTACTTC

clone size: NA
D gene: NA
V gene: TRBV7-9
J gene: TRBJ2-3
CDR3 protein: CASSSLLDSSTDTQYF
CDR3 DNA: TGTGCCAGCAGCTCCCTACTAGATTCGAGCACAGATACGCAGTATTTT

clone size: NA
D gene: TRBD1
V gene: TRBV2
J gene: TRBJ1-4
CDR3 protein: CASSGAGGNEKLFF
CDR3 DNA: TGTGCCAGCAGTGGAGCAGGGGGTAATGAAAAACTGTTTTTT

clone size: NA
D gene: TRBD2
V gene: TRBV20-1
J gene: TRBJ2-5
CDR3 protein: CSAKRLAGEETQYF
CDR3 DNA: TGCAGTGCTAAGAGACTAGCGGGAGAGGAGACCCAGTACTTC

clone size: NA
D gene: TRBD1
V gene: TRBV7-2
J gene: TRBJ2-7
CDR3 protein: CASSLTGLGTAYEQYF
CDR3 DNA: TGTGCCAGCAGCCTCACGGGTCTTGGGACAGCTTACGAGCAGTACTTC

clone size: NA
D gene: TRBD1
V gene: TRBV18
J gene: TRBJ2-1
CDR3 protein: CASSPKTGVNEQFF
CDR3 DNA: TGTGCCAGCTCACCCAAGACAGGGGTGAATGAGCAGTTCTTC

clone size: NA
D gene: NA
V gene: TRBV11-2
J gene: TRBJ1-1
CDR3 protein: CASSLEGLREAFF
CDR3 DNA: TGTGCCAGTAGCTTAGAGGGACTGCGGGAAGCTTTCTTT

clone size: once
D gene: NA
V gene: TRBV18
J gene: TRBJ2-7
CDR3 protein: CASSASGWRSSYEQYF
CDR3 DNA: TGTGCCAGCTCGGCCTCGGGTTGGAGGAGCTCCTACGAGCAGTACTTC